The 11 T cell receptor beta chains listed next were all sequenced from one sample in a study of T cell changes during pregnancy in multiple sclerosis. Assay: immunoSEQ multiplex PCR; the TCRdb copy retains only in-frame clones and omits some. The sample consists of approximately 65,000 clones, 90% to 95% of them appearing once. Sequenced here: CD4+ T cells from peripheral blood mononuclear cells, sampled in the first trimester of pregnancy. The receptors shown here come from a female donor with multiple sclerosis, enrolled in a pregnancy study.

The CDR3 protein is CASSPPGTNGGAEAFF. CDR3 nucleotides: TGTGCCAGCTCACCACCGGGGACAAACGGCGGAGCTGAAGCTTTCTTT. The V gene is TRBV18, the J gene TRBJ1-1; tentatively, D is TRBD1 (6 bases). CDR3 size: 16 residues. From germline, CDR1 is KGHSH and CDR2 LQKENI. Trimming shortened V by 0 bases and J by 6 bases, and 17 bases separated the two germline ends.

The chain has TRBV5-5 and TRBJ1-1; no clear D. The germline V gene has CDR1 SGHKS and CDR2 YYEKEE (reference sequence). The CDR3 loop spans 14 amino acids. Deletions cut 0 bases from V and 0 bases from J, with 6 bases between. The CDR3 spells CASSLGHMNTEAFF. The CDR3 nucleotides are TGTGCCAGCAGCTTGGGTCACATGAACACTGAAGCTTTCTTT.

The chain carries TRBV5-6 and TRBJ2-7, with D possibly TRBD2 on 6 matching bases. Germline V gives CDR1 SGHDT, CDR2 YYEEEE. Trimming removed 4 bases from V and 7 bases from J, with 12 bases in between. CDR3 length equals 12 residues. The CDR3 bases are TGTGCCAGCAGCATACGGGGGTTGGAGCAGTACTTC. This codes for CASSIRGLEQYF.

This chain connects TRBV6-6 to TRBJ2-3, with 9 nucleotides matching TRBD1. CDR1 and CDR2 from the germline V gene are MNHNY and SVGAGI (reference sequence). This CDR3 is 15 amino acids long. After removal of 6 bases from V and 1 base from J, the junction contained 5 bases not matched to a gene. CDR3 amino acids: CASSYRGRGTDTQYF. CDR3 coding DNA: TGTGCCAGCAGCTACAGGGGGCGAGGCACAGATACGCAGTATTTT.

CDR3 protein: CAWSSNFRGYTF. CDR3 sequence (DNA): TGTGCCTGGAGTAGTAATTTTCGGGGCTACACCTTC. The rearrangement uses TRBV30 and TRBJ1-2, with D uncertain. The CDR3 consists of 12 residues. Per the germline V gene, CDR1 is GTSNPN and CDR2 is SVGIG (reference sequence). The V and J ends lost 2 bases and 8 bases respectively, with 12 bases between them.

The chain uses TRBV5-6 and TRBJ2-3; D is unresolved. Trimming left V 3 bases short and J 1 base short, with 12 bases between. CDR3 length: 15 amino acids. CDR1 SGHDT and CDR2 YYEEEE come from the germline V gene. The DNA of the CDR3 is TGTGCCAGCAGCTCTAACCCCCGCGGCACAGATACGCAGTATTTT. Its translation: CASSSNPRGTDTQYF.

A single count supports this clone. The chain is built from TRBV7-7 and TRBJ2-1; weak D call: TRBD1 (6 bases). Trimming removed 5 bases from V and 0 bases from J, with 11 bases in between. Germline CDR1 SSHAT, CDR2 FNYEAQ (reference sequence). CDR3 length: 15 amino acids. CDR3: CASSPTGNSYNEQFF. CDR3 DNA sequence: TGTGCCAGCAGCCCAACAGGGAACTCCTACAATGAGCAGTTCTTC. The whole variable domain, remainder taken from reference TRBV7-7 and TRBJ2-1, is GAGVSQSPRYKVTKRGQDVTLRCDPISSHATLYWYQQALGQGPEFLTYFNYEAQPDKSGLPSDRFSAERPEGSISTLTIQRTEQRDSAMYRCASSPTGNSYNEQFFGPGTRLTVL.

The gene calls are TRBV19 and TRBJ2-7; 10 positions agree with TRBD1. This CDR3 is built from 15 residues. The trim removed 5 bases at V and 0 bases at J, leaving 4 bases unmatched. Germline values: CDR1 LNHDA, CDR2 SQIVND (reference sequence). As DNA, the CDR3 is TGTGCCAGTAGTCCCGGGACAGGGGTCTCCTACGAGCAGTACTTC. Amino acid sequence: CASSPGTGVSYEQYF.

The chain carries TRBV2 and TRBJ2-2, with TRBD2 matching over 10 bases. With 5 bases clipped from V and 6 bases from J, the junction kept 3 bases outside the gene matches. CDR3 size: 14 residues. The V gene's germline CDR1 is SNHLY and CDR2 FYNNEI. The DNA for the CDR3 is TGTGCCAGCAGTCCGGGACTAGCGTCCGGGGAGCTGTTTTTT. This encodes CASSPGLASGELFF.

The chain uses TRBV11-2 and TRBJ1-1, with 8 bases lining up with TRBD1. V gave up 5 bases and J gave up 2 bases; unmatched junction bases: 7. This CDR3 region has 15 residues. Germline V gene sequence: CDR1 SGHAT, CDR2 FQNNGV. In DNA form, the CDR3 reads TGTGCCAGCAGCCAGATTGGACAGGGTAACACTGAAGCTTTCTTT. This translates into CASSQIGQGNTEAFF.

The chain is built from TRBV10-3 and TRBJ2-7, with 8 bases lining up with TRBD2. CDR3 length: 14 residues. Trimming cost V 5 bases and J 6 bases; bases outside gene matches: 9. The V gene's germline CDR1 is ENHRY and CDR2 SYGVKD. The CDR3 coding sequence is TGTGCCATCAGTTCGGGACTAGGTGGCTCCGAGCAGTACTTC. This gives the protein CAISSGLGGSEQYF.